What follows are 13 T cell receptor beta chains derived from one specimen sequenced in a study of neurological immune-mediated disorders. Each CDR3 protein is one row after TCRdb ran MiXCR on the 5' RACE reads. This table holds about 38,000 distinct CDR3 sequences, 8.5% to 14% found once. Time point described: technical triplicate 1. What was sequenced was PBMCs. The receptors were sampled from a man aged 60 to 75 with HTLV-1-associated myelopathy (HAM/TSP).

This clonotype was detected many times. The gene calls are TRBV29-1 and TRBJ2-5; D might be TRBD1 or TRBD2, each matching 5 bases. The CDR3 has 12 amino acids. Germline values: CDR1 SQVTM, CDR2 ANQGSEA. The V gene lost 4 bases and the J gene lost 7 bases, with 13 bases spanning the gap. DNA for the CDR3: TGCAGCGTTGGGGACGGCCTGTTGACCCAGTACTTC. Translation gives CSVGDGLLTQYF.

This clonotype was seen ten or more times. This chain uses TRBV9 with TRBJ2-1; D is perhaps TRBD2 (6 bases). V was cut by 4 bases and J by 5 bases, with 16 bases left in between. CDR3 size: 15 residues. CDR1 is SGDLS, CDR2 YYNGEE, per germline. The CDR3 nucleotides read TGTGCCAGCAGCCTCACCCTCGGGAGTCACAATGAGCAGTTCTTC. It yields the protein CASSLTLGSHNEQFF.

This clonotype was seen repeatedly, ten times or more. The V and J genes are TRBV12-3 or TRBV12-4 and TRBJ2-3, with unresolved D. This CDR3 has 13 amino acids. The V end lost 6 bases, the J end lost 2 bases, and 9 bases lay between the germline ends. Here the CDR3 reads CASRKVSTDTQYF. For the CDR3, the DNA is TGTGCCAGCAGAAAAGTGTCCACAGATACGCAGTATTTT.

In this sample, this clonotype turned up many times. The V call is TRBV20-1, the J call TRBJ2-3; 7 bases are a match to TRBD2. CDR1 and CDR2 from the germline V gene are DFQATT and SNEGSKA (reference sequence). V lost 5 bases, J lost 3 bases, and 14 bases stayed unmatched. The CDR3 runs 16 residues. The CDR3 DNA reads as TGCAGTGCTCAGAGCCAGCGGGATGCGTATACAGATACGCAGTATTTT. Its protein product is CSAQSQRDAYTDTQYF.

This clonotype was counted only a few times. This chain joins TRBV28 and TRBJ1-2; 8 nucleotides match TRBD1. Germline V CDR1 and CDR2: MDHEN, SYDVKM. There are 15 residues in the CDR3. V lost 4 bases and J lost 0; bases outside the gene matches: 4. The CDR3 DNA is TGTGCCAGCAGTTCAAGGACAGGGACTAACTATGGCTACACCTTC. Its protein product is CASSSRTGTNYGYTF.

This clonotype was detected ten times or more. Given a much more abundant clone one base away, this may be a read error. This chain joins TRBV6-5 and TRBJ2-3; 11 nucleotides agree with TRBD1. Germline values: CDR1 MNHEY, CDR2 SVGAGI. CDR3 length equals 15 residues. V was pared by 6 bases and J by 4 bases, with 6 bases of the junction left unmatched. CDR3 nucleotides: TGTGCCAGCAGCACCGGGACAGGGGGTCCAGATACGCAGTATTTT. Encoded protein: CASSTGTGGPDTQYF.

This clonotype was detected ten times or more. V gene TRBV21-1 combines with J gene TRBJ2-7; TRBD2, the table's D call, was not compared with the DNA. TRBV21-1 is shown as a pseudogene. The length of the CDR3 is 16 residues. CDR3 nucleotides: TGTGCCAGCAGCAAAGCTAGCGGGAGGGCCGTCCACGAGCAGTACTTC. Translation gives CASSKASGRAVHEQYF.

Ten or more counts support this clonotype. The chain recombines TRBV14 with TRBJ1-2; tentative D call: TRBD1 (5 bases). V was trimmed by 0 bases and J by 4 bases, leaving 12 bases between them. There are 15 residues in the CDR3. Germline V gene lookup returns CDR1 SGHDN and CDR2 FVKESK. The CDR3 spells CASSQDRSGLYGYTF. The CDR3 region has the DNA TGTGCCAGCAGCCAAGATCGATCAGGGCTCTATGGCTACACCTTC. Filled out from reference TRBV14 and TRBJ1-2, the complete variable domain reads EAGVTQFPSHSVIEKGQTVTLRCDPISGHDNLYWYRRVMGKEIKFLLHFVKESKQDESGMPNNRFLAERTGGTYSTLKVQPAELEDSGVYFCASSQDRSGLYGYTFGSGTRLTVV.

This clonotype was counted at least ten times. V and J are TRBV5-1 and TRBJ2-5, with D uncertain. The CDR3 totals 10 residues. Trimming removed 7 bases from V and 1 base from J, with 2 bases in between. Germline loops: CDR1 SGHRS, CDR2 YFSETQ. CDR3 sequence reads: CASFQETQYF. For the CDR3, the DNA is TGCGCCAGCTTCCAAGAGACCCAGTACTTC.

This clonotype was seen many times. V is TRBV5-1 and J is TRBJ1-4; D is unresolved. The germline gives CDR1 SGHRS, CDR2 YFSETQ. The CDR3 contains 16 residues. V was cut by 0 bases and J by 8 bases, with 17 bases left in between. CDR3 amino acids: CASSLGPQPRREKLFF. The CDR3 DNA is TGCGCCAGCAGCTTGGGCCCTCAGCCCAGGCGGGAAAAACTGTTTTTT.

Many counts were recorded for this clonotype. The J gene is TRBJ2-2, the V gene TRBV3-1; TRBD2 might be the D (6 bases). This CDR3 has 19 residues. The ends were cut back, 0 bases at V and 0 bases at J, with 17 bases in the middle. Germline CDR1 LGHDT, CDR2 YNNKEL (reference sequence). The CDR3 region is CASSQDSYSGSPNTGELFF. The CDR3, as DNA: TGTGCCAGCAGCCAAGATAGTTATAGCGGCAGTCCGAACACCGGGGAGCTGTTTTTT.

This clonotype was counted at least ten times. V usage is TRBV5-1 and J usage is TRBJ2-2; no reliable D call. The V gene's germline CDR1 is SGHRS and CDR2 YFSETQ. This CDR3 is 16 amino acids long. The V end was cut by 0 bases, the J end by 2 bases, with 11 bases between. CDR3 region: CASSLEQTGNTGELFF. The CDR3 DNA sequence: TGCGCCAGCAGCTTGGAACAGACTGGTAACACCGGGGAGCTGTTTTTT.

The sample holds many counts of this clonotype. The rearrangement joins TRBV7-2 to TRBJ2-1, with TRBD2 matching over 8 bases. Germline lookup yields CDR1 SGHTA and CDR2 FQGNSA. The CDR3 consists of 15 residues. After removal of 4 bases from V and 6 bases from J, the junction contained 8 bases not matched to a gene. CDR3 residues: CASSSSAGVGNEQFF. CDR3 nucleotides: TGTGCCAGCAGCTCCTCAGCGGGAGTCGGCAATGAGCAGTTCTTC.